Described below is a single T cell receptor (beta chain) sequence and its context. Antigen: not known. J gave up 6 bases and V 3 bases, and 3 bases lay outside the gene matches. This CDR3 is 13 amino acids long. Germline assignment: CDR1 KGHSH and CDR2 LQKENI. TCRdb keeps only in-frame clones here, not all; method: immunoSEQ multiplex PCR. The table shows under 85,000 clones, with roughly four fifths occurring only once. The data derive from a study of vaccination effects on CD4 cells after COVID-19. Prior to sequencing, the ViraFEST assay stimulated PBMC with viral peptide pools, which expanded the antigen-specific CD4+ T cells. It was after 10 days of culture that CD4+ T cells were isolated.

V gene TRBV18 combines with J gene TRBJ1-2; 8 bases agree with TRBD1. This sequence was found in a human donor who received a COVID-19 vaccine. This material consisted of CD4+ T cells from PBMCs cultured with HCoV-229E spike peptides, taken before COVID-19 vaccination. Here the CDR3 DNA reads TGTGCCAGCTCACCGCAGGGGGCGGATGGCTACACCTTC. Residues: CASSPQGADGYTF.